Reported below is one T cell receptor (beta chain). The target antigen is unknown. The treatment is: treatment-naive control, cytoreductive nephrectomy. Controls included a few female and about 10 male donors, resected 2011 to 2014. This sample stems from a study of radiation and T cells in renal cell carcinoma. Regarding the study as a whole: Compared with controls, irradiated tumors had more, larger dominant CDR3 motifs. Top 100 clonotypes averaged about 54% in irradiated versus about 45% in nephrectomy-only tumors.

Clones were sequenced by immunoSEQ multiplex PCR, and TCRdb holds only the in-frame ones, with some missing. The sample comprises tens of thousands of clones, nearly 60% of which are singletons, and 20% to 25% rests with the top ten. V shed 10 bases and J 9 bases; nucleotides not matched to a gene: 7. Germline V gene sequence: CDR1 ENHRY, CDR2 SYGVKD. This CDR3 comprises 12 residues. The rearrangement uses TRBV10-3 and TRBJ2-1; 9 bases fit TRBD1. The source of this sequence is a middle-aged man with renal cell carcinoma. Source: tumor tissue, taken from a patient whose treatment was nephrectomy without radiotherapy. This CDR3 is CATGTGTTEQFF. CDR3 DNA: TGTGCCACCGGGACAGGGACGACTGAGCAGTTCTTC.